The 16 T cell receptor beta chains in this list originate from one sample, sequenced in a study of graft-versus-host responses after intestinal transplantation (dated by TCRdb to 2020 to 2022). These receptors are not linked to any known antigen. Receptor libraries were prepared by the immunoSEQ multiplex PCR assay. The source is immuneACCESS, and TCRdb retained only in-frame sequences with V and J called. Part of the clones is not carried over; for the studies checked, unresolved V genes explain less than half of this, and the remainder is unexplained. For this sample there are approximately 94,000 clones; more than 75% appear just once. The ten largest account for more than 0.75% of the sample. Interpreted using the paper, the time point label stands for: cells obtained before transplantation from donor or recipient. Sequencing was performed on unstimulated CD4+ T cells sorted from spleen or lymph node cells, taken before transplant. These receptors all stem from a human donor who was the organ donor for an intestinal transplant.

The chain employs TRBV28 and TRBJ2-7; weak D call: TRBD1 (6 bases). The V end lost 6 bases, the J end lost 0 bases, and 18 bases lay between the germline ends. The V gene's germline CDR1 is MDHEN and CDR2 SYDVKM. The CDR3 has 16 amino acids. The CDR3 reads CASRNSQGPYSYEQYF. The DNA of the CDR3 is TGTGCCAGCAGAAATTCACAGGGTCCCTACTCCTACGAGCAGTACTTC.

This chain uses TRBV29-1 with TRBJ1-5, with TRBD1 matching 9 bases. Germline CDR1 is SQVTM and CDR2 is ANQGSEA. CDR3 length: 15 amino acids. The ends lost 4 bases at V and 6 bases at J; junction bases unmatched: 10. In nucleotides, the CDR3 is TGCAGCGTTGGCGGGACAGGGCCGGGGAGTCAGCCCCAGCATTTT. Amino acids: CSVGGTGPGSQPQHF.

The V and J genes are TRBV28 and TRBJ2-7; a weak D match, TRBD1 (6 bases). Germline CDR1 is MDHEN and CDR2 is SYDVKM. V gave up 7 bases and J gave up 2 bases, with 12 bases separating them. The length of the CDR3 is 13 residues. CDR3 residues: CASTPGHPYEQYF. The CDR3 coding sequence is TGTGCCAGCACCCCGGGACACCCCTACGAGCAGTACTTC. The full variable domain, rest sourced from reference TRBV28 and TRBJ2-7, is DVKVTQSSRYLVKRTGEKVFLECVQDMDHENMFWYRQDPGLGLRLIYFSYDVKMKEKGDIPEGYSVSREKKERFSLILESASTNQTSMYLCASTPGHPYEQYFGPGTRLTVT.

This sequence joins TRBV10-3 and TRBJ2-2; D is unclear. V dropped 2 bases and J dropped 2 bases, with 3 bases sitting between them. This CDR3 has 13 amino acids. Germline values: CDR1 ENHRY, CDR2 SYGVKD. The CDR3: CAISEDNTGELFF. Written as DNA, the CDR3 is TGTGCCATCAGTGAGGATAACACCGGGGAGCTGTTTTTT.

In DNA, the CDR3 is TGTGCCAGCAGTGAAATCGGCTATAGTAGCAATCAGCCCCAGCATTTT. Protein product: CASSEIGYSSNQPQHF. V gene TRBV2 combines with J gene TRBJ1-5; no firm D call. CDR1 and CDR2 (germline): SNHLY, FYNNEI. Trimming took 2 bases from V and 0 from J, leaving 11 bases between them. This CDR3 is built from 16 residues. Supplemented by reference TRBV2 and TRBJ1-5, the full variable domain reads EPEVTQTPSHQVTQMGQEVILRCVPISNHLYFYWYRQILGQKVEFLVSFYNNEISEKSEIFDDQFSVERPDGSNFTLKIRSTKLEDSAMYFCASSEIGYSSNQPQHFGDGTRLSIL.

This chain links TRBV27 with TRBJ2-1; 7 bases map to TRBD1. The germline CDR1 and CDR2 sequences are MNHEY and SMNVEV (reference sequence). After removal of 6 bases from V and 6 bases from J, the junction contained 11 bases not matched to a gene. CDR3 length: 15 residues. CDR3 sequence reads: CASSILGTEPNEQFF. In DNA, the CDR3 is TGTGCCAGCAGCATATTAGGGACAGAACCCAATGAGCAGTTCTTC.

This clone was counted a few times. V is TRBV5-6 and J is TRBJ2-2, with D perhaps TRBD1 or TRBD2 (5 bases each). CDR1 is SGHDT, CDR2 YYEEEE, per germline. Trimming left V 6 bases short and J 5 bases short, with 23 bases between. The CDR3 sequence is 17 residues long. The CDR3 spells CASTPGSLGLRTGELFF. In DNA form, the CDR3 reads TGTGCCAGCACCCCAGGGAGTTTGGGGCTAAGGACCGGGGAGCTGTTTTTT.

This clone was observed once. The rearrangement links TRBV7-6 to TRBJ1-2; D remains unclear. The CDR3 sequence is 13 residues long. V shed 1 base and J shed 5 bases, with 8 bases lying between them. CDR1 is SGHVS, CDR2 FNYEAQ, per germline. The CDR3 DNA reads TGTGCCAGCAGCTTAGGGGAGCAATATGGCTACACCTTC. Translating gives CASSLGEQYGYTF.

This chain joins TRBV5-1 and TRBJ2-1, with 10 bases fitting TRBD2. J lost 3 bases, V lost 4 bases, and 7 bases had no gene match. The germline gives CDR1 SGHRS, CDR2 YFSETQ. The CDR3 spans 16 residues. This CDR3 reads CASSTSGALDYNEQFF. Here the CDR3 DNA reads TGCGCCAGCAGCACTAGCGGGGCTTTAGACTACAATGAGCAGTTCTTC.

The chain employs TRBV28 and TRBJ1-6; D not certain. V was cut by 8 bases and J by 0 bases, with 8 bases left in between. The CDR3 is made up of 14 amino acids. Per germline, CDR1 MDHEN and CDR2 SYDVKM. The CDR3 reads CASRLGSYNSPLHF. The CDR3 bases are TGTGCCAGCCGTCTCGGCTCCTATAATTCACCCCTCCACTTT.

A note on this clone: Sequence at one end of the junction differs from germline and may be a read error. CDR3 DNA: TGTGCCAGCAGTGAAGAGCAGCTAGCTTTC. Translated: CASSEEQLAF. V is TRBV2 and J is TRBJ2-7, with D maybe TRBD2 (5 bases). This CDR3 comprises 10 residues. Germline loops: CDR1 SNHLY, CDR2 FYNNEI.

The chain recombines TRBV28 with TRBJ2-2; D remains ambiguous. From germline, CDR1 is MDHEN and CDR2 SYDVKM. V shed 6 bases and J shed 6 bases, with 11 bases lying between them. The CDR3 totals 13 residues. CDR3 nucleotides: TGTGCCAGCAGCGTCTCCCCAGCCGGGGAGCTGTTTTTT. Protein sequence: CASSVSPAGELFF.

The chain has TRBV18 and TRBJ1-4; 8 nucleotides align to TRBD1. V shed 0 bases, J shed 7 bases, and the junction held 4 bases outside the gene matches. The CDR3 runs 15 residues. Germline V gene lookup returns CDR1 KGHSH and CDR2 LQKENI. CDR3: CASSPPWTGSEKLFF. In DNA form, the CDR3 reads TGTGCCAGCTCACCACCGTGGACAGGGAGTGAAAAACTGTTTTTT.

This clone was observed once. The V gene is TRBV30, the J gene TRBJ2-7; no firm D call. The ends were cut back, 1 base at V and 5 bases at J, with 6 bases in the middle. This CDR3 is built from 11 residues. Germline V CDR1 and CDR2: GTSNPN, SVGIG (reference sequence). CDR3 sequence: CAWSGVHEQYF. The CDR3 bases are TGTGCCTGGAGTGGTGTCCACGAGCAGTACTTC.

The sample holds one count of this clone. The chain carries TRBV18 and TRBJ2-5; 11 bases are a match to TRBD1. V gave up 3 bases and J gave up 4 bases; unmatched junction bases: 4. The CDR3 is 15 amino acids. The V gene's germline CDR1 is KGHSH and CDR2 LQKENI. CDR3 coding DNA: TGTGCCAGCTCACCGGACAGGGGGCGAAGAGAGACCCAGTACTTC. Encoded protein: CASSPDRGRRETQYF.

V and J are TRBV5-1 and TRBJ2-1; 9 bases map to TRBD2. Unmatched junction bases numbered 7, after V lost 1 base and J lost 8 bases. Germline V gene data show CDR1 as SGHRS and CDR2 as YFSETQ. The CDR3 runs to 15 residues. The CDR3 region has the DNA TGCGCCAGCAGCTTGCGGACTAGCGAGGACCATGAGCAGTTCTTC. Protein: CASSLRTSEDHEQFF. The whole variable domain, filled in from reference TRBV5-1 and TRBJ2-1, reads KAGVTQTPRYLIKTRGQQVTLSCSPISGHRSVSWYQQTPGQGLQFLFEYFSETQRNKGNFPGRFSGRQFSNSRSEMNVSTLELGDSALYLCASSLRTSEDHEQFFGPGTRLTVL.